This T cell receptor beta chain was documented in a study of blood T cell repertoires in COVID-19. Across the whole study: COVID-19 samples, acute and convalescent, were from the United States, Italy and Spain.

Patients in Seattle were enrolled during active infection, then followed longitudinally. Per the original methods: Reference gene primer amplification in the assay estimated nucleated cell counts. Measured with immunoSEQ multiplex PCR; TCRdb has only the in-frame clones, and not every one. V and J calls and clone size come straight from that table; D and trimming were deduced from the DNA. The sample lists about 150,000 clones, 85% occurring once. Germline assignment: CDR1 SGHRS and CDR2 YFSETQ. The CDR3 contains 14 residues. V lost 4 bases and J lost 4; bases outside the gene matches: 7. This chain joins TRBV5-1 and TRBJ1-1, with TRBD1 identical over 7 bases. Sample: peripheral blood. This sequence originates from a woman in her sixties with COVID-19, enrolled during active disease. CDR3 sequence: CASSTPGGSTEAFF. CDR3 bases: TGCGCCAGCAGCACCCCAGGGGGGTCCACTGAAGCTTTCTTT. Supplemented by reference TRBV5-1 and TRBJ1-1, the full variable domain reads KAGVTQTPRYLIKTRGQQVTLSCSPISGHRSVSWYQQTPGQGLQFLFEYFSETQRNKGNFPGRFSGRQFSNSRSEMNVSTLELGDSALYLCASSTPGGSTEAFFGQGTRLTVV.